The 22 T cell receptor beta chains below were found in one sample sequenced in a study of blood T cell repertoires in COVID-19. This table comes from immunoSEQ multiplex PCR, and its TCRdb copy is limited to in-frame clones, with some not included. The table includes around 170,000 clones, about 80% detected once. Sequencing was done on a sample of peripheral blood. These receptor sequences come from a man in his 70s who had recovered from COVID-19.

This clone was recorded a few times. The CDR3 spells CASSQEGRGGLYEQYF. The CDR3 bases are TGTGCCAGCAGCCAAGAAGGGCGCGGGGGCCTCTACGAGCAGTACTTC. The rearrangement uses TRBV3-1 (or the pseudogene TRBV3-2) and TRBJ2-7; D possibly corresponds to TRBD2 (7 bases). The CDR3 totals 16 residues. The germline V gene encodes CDR1 LGHDT and CDR2 YNNKEL (reference sequence). Trimming left V 0 bases short and J 3 bases short, with 15 bases between.

The V gene is TRBV11-1, the J gene TRBJ1-2; D possibly corresponds to TRBD1 (6 bases). The germline CDR1 and CDR2 sequences are SGHAT and FQDESV (reference sequence). V shed 5 bases and J shed 4 bases, with 11 bases lying between them. CDR3 size: 13 residues. The CDR3, as DNA: TGTGCCAGCAGCCAGGACAGCGGCTATGGCTACACCTTC. This encodes CASSQDSGYGYTF. Full variable domain (outside the CDR3, taken from reference TRBV11-1 and TRBJ1-2): EAEVAQSPRYKITEKSQAVAFWCDPISGHATLYWYRQILGQGPELLVQFQDESVVDDSQLPKDRFSAERLKGVDSTLKIQPAELGDSAMYLCASSQDSGYGYTFGSGTRLTVV.

This clone was counted only a few times. J is TRBJ1-2 and V is TRBV7-3; a possible D gene is TRBD1 (6 bases). CDR3 length equals 13 residues. In germline, CDR1 is SGHTA, CDR2 FQGTGA. V was trimmed by 3 bases and J by 2 bases, leaving 7 bases between them. CDR3 nucleotide sequence: TGTGCCAGCAGCTTCCAGGGGAACTATGGCTACACCTTC. Amino acid sequence: CASSFQGNYGYTF.

The CDR3 region is CASTPDRGDQPQHF. Here the CDR3 DNA reads TGTGCCAGCACCCCGGACAGGGGGGATCAGCCCCAGCATTTT. V usage is TRBV14 and J usage is TRBJ1-5; 10 nucleotides agree with TRBD1. V gave up 7 bases and J gave up 5 bases; unmatched junction bases: 5. The germline V gene has CDR1 SGHDN and CDR2 FVKESK. This CDR3 comprises 14 residues.

Of note for this clone: Other DNA sequences from this sample encode an identical CDR3 as well. This sequence joins TRBV9 and TRBJ1-6; TRBD1 might be the D (5 bases). Trimming removed 4 bases from V and 4 bases from J, with 12 bases in between. CDR3 length: 15 amino acids. Germline CDR1 is SGDLS and CDR2 is YYNGEE. CDR3 coding DNA: TGTGCCAGCAGCCCGCGGGGGAATTATAATTCACCCCTCCACTTT. It codes for CASSPRGNYNSPLHF.

This clone was detected ten times or more. The chain recombines TRBV28 with TRBJ1-2; 8 bases map to TRBD1. Germline-derived CDR1 and CDR2 are MDHEN and SYDVKM. The CDR3 runs 14 residues. J gave up 6 bases and V 2 bases, and 5 bases lay outside the gene matches. Here the CDR3 reads CASSLADRVHGYTF. CDR3 DNA: TGTGCCAGCAGTTTAGCGGACAGGGTCCATGGCTACACCTTC.

This chain links TRBV11-2 with TRBJ2-3; D unclear. In germline, CDR1 is SGHAT, CDR2 FQNNGV. Trimming cost V 3 bases and J 1 base, with 8 bases left between them. The CDR3 is made up of 14 amino acids. The CDR3 spells CASSFPSRTDTQYF. In DNA form, the CDR3 reads TGTGCCAGCAGCTTCCCCTCCCGCACAGATACGCAGTATTTT. Looking up the rest from reference TRBV11-2 and TRBJ2-3 gives the full variable domain: EAGVAQSPRYKIIEKRQSVAFWCNPISGHATLYWYQQILGQGPKLLIQFQNNGVVDDSQLPKDRFSAERLKGVDSTLKIQPAKLEDSAVYLCASSFPSRTDTQYFGPGTRLTVL.

This clone appeared once. The gene calls are TRBV28 and TRBJ2-7, with 15 bases matching TRBD2. V lost 10 bases, J lost 7 bases, and 5 bases stayed unmatched. CDR3 length: 13 amino acids. Germline V gives CDR1 MDHEN, CDR2 SYDVKM. CDR3 bases: TGTGCCACCTGGACTAGCGGGGGGGATGAGCAGTACTTC. This codes for CATWTSGGDEQYF.

V and J are TRBV3-1 (or the pseudogene TRBV3-2) and TRBJ1-6; D is possibly TRBD1 (6 bases). V was cut by 1 base and J by 7 bases, with 8 bases left in between. The CDR3 spans 14 residues. The germline V gene has CDR1 LGHDT and CDR2 YNNKEL (reference sequence). The CDR3, as DNA: TGTGCCAGCAGCCAAGGGACAGCCAATTCACCCCTCCACTTT. Translating gives CASSQGTANSPLHF.

The V call is TRBV15, the J call TRBJ2-4, with TRBD2 identical over 7 bases. Germline V lookup: CDR1 LNHNV, CDR2 YYDKDF (reference sequence). The CDR3 is 20 amino acids. V lost 1 base, J lost 8 bases, and 23 bases stayed unmatched. The CDR3 loop is CATSRVFGRAISGGGDIQYF. The CDR3 DNA reads TGTGCCACCAGCAGAGTTTTCGGGAGAGCTATTTCGGGCGGGGGAGACATTCAGTACTTC.

The chain combines TRBV6-5 with TRBJ2-5; D gene ambiguous. Per the germline V gene, CDR1 is MNHEY and CDR2 is SVGAGI. Trimming shortened V by 10 bases and J by 5 bases, and 8 bases separated the two germline ends. CDR3 length equals 10 residues. The CDR3 coding sequence is TGTGCCACTCTCAGGGAGACCCAGTACTTC. It yields the protein CATLRETQYF.

V and J are TRBV28 and TRBJ2-4; 7 bases line up with TRBD2. Germline V gene data show CDR1 as MDHEN and CDR2 as SYDVKM. Losses at the gene ends were 6 bases for V and 7 bases for J; bases not matched to a gene: 6. The CDR3 is 13 residues long. The CDR3 region is CASRGEGYNIQYF. CDR3 DNA: TGTGCCAGCAGGGGGGAGGGGTATAACATTCAGTACTTC.

The chain uses TRBV7-2 and TRBJ1-4; 8 bases align to TRBD1. The V segment lost 5 bases and the J segment 5 bases; nucleotides outside the gene matches: 7. The CDR3 spans 15 residues. Per germline, CDR1 SGHTA and CDR2 FQGNSA. Written as DNA, the CDR3 is TGTGCCAGCAGCCCGAGGACAGGGCTAAATGAAAAACTGTTTTTT. Amino acids: CASSPRTGLNEKLFF.

This clone was observed a handful of times. This chain connects TRBV5-1 to TRBJ2-2; 11 positions agree with TRBD2. The trim removed 3 bases at V and 3 bases at J, leaving 4 bases unmatched. The CDR3 has 16 residues. Per the germline V gene, CDR1 is SGHRS and CDR2 is YFSETQ. CDR3 in DNA: TGCGCCAGCAGCTCCTTAGCGGGAGGGGACACCGGGGAGCTGTTTTTT. Residues: CASSSLAGGDTGELFF. The complete variable domain, with remaining parts taken from reference TRBV5-1 and TRBJ2-2, reads KAGVTQTPRYLIKTRGQQVTLSCSPISGHRSVSWYQQTPGQGLQFLFEYFSETQRNKGNFPGRFSGRQFSNSRSEMNVSTLELGDSALYLCASSSLAGGDTGELFFGEGSRLTVL.

The rearrangement links TRBV25-1 to TRBJ2-1; 12 bases are shared with TRBD1. The CDR3 length is 17 residues. Trimming cost V 4 bases and J 2 bases; bases outside gene matches: 6. Germline loops: CDR1 MGHDK, CDR2 SYGVNS. CDR3 DNA: TGTGCCAGCAGTGTGTCCGGGACAGGGGGCCCCTACAATGAGCAGTTCTTC. It codes for CASSVSGTGGPYNEQFF.

In this sample, this clone turned up once. J is TRBJ2-7 and V is TRBV15; 9 nucleotides line up with TRBD2. Germline V gives CDR1 LNHNV, CDR2 YYDKDF (reference sequence). With V trimmed by 2 bases and J by 6 bases, 2 bases remained unmatched. This CDR3 has 13 residues. The CDR3 DNA reads as TGTGCCACCAGCAGACATAGCGGGAGCGAGCAGTACTTC. Encoded protein: CATSRHSGSEQYF. Together with reference TRBV15 and TRBJ2-7, the CDR3 gives the full variable domain: DAMVIQNPRYQVTQFGKPVTLSCSQTLNHNVMYWYQQKSSQAPKLLFHYYDKDFNNEADTPDNFQSRRPNTSFCFLDIRSPGLGDTAMYLCATSRHSGSEQYFGPGTRLTVT.

This clone was seen just once. The chain combines TRBV28 with TRBJ2-1; 8 bases agree with TRBD2. Germline values: CDR1 MDHEN, CDR2 SYDVKM. Trimming removed 6 bases from V and 3 bases from J; junction bases left unmatched: 7. The length of the CDR3 is 15 residues. CDR3 DNA sequence: TGTGCCAGCAGAGTAGACGGGAGGGACTACAATGAGCAGTTCTTC. Encoded protein: CASRVDGRDYNEQFF. Full variable domain (outside the CDR3, taken from reference TRBV28 and TRBJ2-1): DVKVTQSSRYLVKRTGEKVFLECVQDMDHENMFWYRQDPGLGLRLIYFSYDVKMKEKGDIPEGYSVSREKKERFSLILESASTNQTSMYLCASRVDGRDYNEQFFGPGTRLTVL.

V and J are TRBV4-3 and TRBJ2-2; 9 positions agree with TRBD2. Germline V gene data show CDR1 as LGHNA and CDR2 as YSLEER. The trim removed 2 bases at V and 7 bases at J, leaving 8 bases unmatched. This CDR3 comprises 16 residues. Here the CDR3 DNA reads TGCGCCAGCAGCCAAAAAGAGCGGGAGGTAGGCGGGGAGCTGTTTTTT. This gives the protein CASSQKEREVGGELFF.

The chain employs TRBV7-8 and TRBJ2-3; TRBD1 might be the D (5 bases). Germline assignment: CDR1 SGHVS and CDR2 FQNEAQ. This CDR3 is built from 14 residues. V was clipped by 5 bases and J by 2 bases, with 11 bases between them. The CDR3 nucleotides read TGTGCCAGCAGCCTCAGACAGATCACAGATACGCAGTATTTT. Its translation: CASSLRQITDTQYF.

This chain connects TRBV28 to TRBJ2-3; D perhaps matches TRBD1 (5 bases). Germline CDR1 reads MDHEN; CDR2 reads SYDVKM. The V end was cut by 4 bases, the J end by 6 bases, with 17 bases between. This CDR3 is built from 15 residues. The CDR3 reads CASSSPQAGADTQYF. DNA of the CDR3: TGTGCCAGCAGTTCCCCACAGGCAGGAGCTGATACGCAGTATTTT.

The chain links TRBV23-1 to TRBJ1-2; D gene unclear. TRBV23-1 is given ORF status, its function remaining uncertain. There are 16 residues in the CDR3. V lost 0 bases and J 0 bases, leaving 11 bases between the germline ends. CDR3 loop: CASSQSNTTSNYGYTF. The CDR3 DNA is TGCGCCAGCAGTCAATCCAATACTACTTCTAACTATGGCTACACCTTC.

This clone was counted between two and nine times. The rearrangement joins TRBV6-2 or TRBV6-3 to TRBJ2-2; D unresolved. V lost 5 bases, J lost 7 bases, and 14 bases lay in between. The CDR3 extends over 14 amino acids. Germline V gives CDR1 MNHEY, CDR2 SVGEGT. CDR3 coding DNA: TGTGCCAGCAGTCAAAGCCTGGTGAACGGGGAGCTGTTTTTT. Protein sequence: CASSQSLVNGELFF.